The rows below give T cell receptor beta chains drawn from one sample of a study of cytomegalovirus exposure and HLA in healthy donors. Method: immunoSEQ multiplex PCR; TCRdb's copy keeps in-frame clones and lacks some. The sample has approximately 100,000 clones, under 75% seen once; the top ten hold over 1%. The sequenced material came from PBMCs. The receptors were gathered from a female donor in good health and CMV-seronegative. Both conserved end residues are part of each CDR3. D genes are given only for firm matches. The size of a clone is reported for some rows only, either as once, few or many, or as a class for expanded clones.

clone size,J gene,V gene,D gene,CDR3 protein,CDR3 DNA
-,TRBJ2-2,TRBV29-1,-,CSAMPHTGPGELFF,TGCAGCGCCATGCCCCATACAGGGCCCGGGGAGCTGTTTTTT
-,TRBJ2-3,TRBV5-4,TRBD2,CASSSLAGGGTDTQYF,TGTGCCAGCAGCTCGTTAGCGGGGGGCGGGACAGATACGCAGTATTTT
-,TRBJ1-1,TRBV7-2,-,CASSARRLNTEAFF,TGTGCCAGCAGCGCCCGCAGATTGAACACTGAAGCTTTCTTT
once,TRBJ2-1,TRBV2,-,CASSDPMEAYNEQFF,TGTGCCAGCAGTGACCCCATGGAGGCCTACAATGAGCAGTTCTTC
-,TRBJ2-6,TRBV30,-,CAWSVREISGANVLTF,TGTGCCTGGAGTGTTCGGGAGATCTCTGGGGCCAACGTCCTGACTTTC
-,TRBJ1-5,TRBV28,-,CASSSRVQPQHF,TGTGCCAGCAGTTCCAGGGTTCAGCCCCAGCATTTT
-,TRBJ1-2,TRBV5-6,-,CASSLGWGGNYGYTF,TGTGCCAGCAGCTTGGGATGGGGGGGAAACTATGGCTACACCTTC
-,TRBJ1-2,TRBV19,-,CASSFLGGYGYTF,TGTGCCAGTAGCTTCCTGGGGGGGTATGGCTACACCTTC
-,TRBJ2-7,TRBV14,TRBD1,CASSQGQGGSYEQYF,TGTGCCAGCAGCCAGGGACAGGGCGGGTCCTACGAGCAGTACTTC
-,TRBJ2-7,TRBV10-3,TRBD2,CAIMAGGPSHEQYF,TGTGCCATCATGGCGGGAGGGCCGTCTCACGAGCAGTACTTC
few,TRBJ2-1,TRBV29-1,-,CSVAGEVASSYNEQFF,TGCAGCGTTGCCGGGGAGGTCGCTAGCTCCTACAATGAGCAGTTCTTC
few,TRBJ1-2,TRBV2,-,CASSEDSFGYGYTF,TGTGCCAGCAGCGAGGACAGCTTCGGGTATGGCTACACCTTC
-,TRBJ1-5,TRBV5-8,TRBD1,CASSRPTGHSNQPQHF,TGTGCCAGCAGCCGACCGACAGGGCATAGCAATCAGCCCCAGCATTTT
-,TRBJ1-5,TRBV27,-,CASSLGTTNQPQHF,TGTGCCAGCAGTTTAGGGACAACTAATCAGCCCCAGCATTTT
-,TRBJ2-5,TRBV29-1,-,CSVGVTEDDFGEPQETQYF,TGCAGCGTTGGAGTGACGGAGGACGACTTTGGGGAACCCCAAGAGACCCAGTACTTC
-,TRBJ2-6,TRBV6-5,-,CASSSGANVLTF,TGTGCCAGCAGTTCAGGGGCCAACGTCCTGACTTTC
-,TRBJ2-3,TRBV19,-,CASNDFGSGTDTQYF,TGTGCCAGTAATGATTTTGGCAGCGGCACAGATACGCAGTATTTT
few,TRBJ2-7,TRBV5-6,-,CASSLEPGQEYEQYF,TGTGCCAGCAGCTTAGAGCCGGGACAAGAGTACGAGCAGTACTTC
-,TRBJ2-5,TRBV29-1,TRBD2,CSVAREETQYF,TGCAGCGTTGCGCGGGAGGAGACCCAGTACTTC
-,TRBJ1-4,TRBV2,-,CASSPSMAKLFF,TGTGCCAGCAGTCCTTCGATGGCAAAACTGTTTTTT
-,TRBJ2-2,TRBV11-2,TRBD2,CASSATSGGAAGELFF,TGTGCCAGCAGCGCCACCAGCGGGGGGGCGGCCGGGGAGCTGTTTTTT
-,TRBJ2-1,TRBV7-9,TRBD2,CASPGTSVDEQFF,TGTGCCAGCCCCGGGACTAGCGTCGATGAGCAGTTCTTC
-,TRBJ2-7,TRBV5-6,TRBD2,CASSLTSGSSYEQYF,TGTGCCAGCAGCTTGACTAGCGGGAGCTCCTACGAGCAGTACTTC
-,TRBJ2-5,TRBV9,TRBD1,CASSVGTGGLETQYF,TGTGCCAGCAGCGTAGGGACAGGGGGCCTAGAGACCCAGTACTTC
-,TRBJ1-2,TRBV30,TRBD1,CALRRTGVGYTF,TGTGCCCTCCGAAGGACAGGGGTCGGCTACACCTTC
-,TRBJ2-1,TRBV10-1,-,CASSDGGGGSYNEQFF,TGCGCCAGCAGCGATGGAGGGGGGGGCTCCTACAATGAGCAGTTCTTC
-,TRBJ2-5,TRBV5-1,-,CASSLGPGGTQYF,TGCGCCAGCAGCTTGGGCCCGGGGGGCACCCAGTACTTC
-,TRBJ1-1,TRBV5-6,TRBD1,CASTKQGVSTGAFF,TGTGCCAGCACCAAGCAGGGGGTGAGCACTGGAGCTTTCTTT
-,TRBJ2-5,TRBV10-3,TRBD2,CAISAGLALETQYF,TGTGCCATCAGTGCGGGACTAGCACTGGAGACCCAGTACTTC
-,TRBJ2-2,TRBV29-1,-,CSVAGMTGLATGELFF,TGCAGCGTTGCGGGTATGACCGGGTTGGCTACCGGGGAGCTGTTTTTT
-,TRBJ1-6,TRBV30,-,CAWSPTESPLHF,TGTGCCTGGAGCCCTACGGAGTCACCCCTCCACTTT
-,TRBJ1-1,TRBV7-9,-,CSSSYRTAIPNTEAFF,TGTTCCAGCAGCTACCGGACAGCGATACCGAACACTGAAGCTTTCTTT
few,TRBJ1-1,TRBV6-5,-,CASSSRTVNTEAFF,TGTGCCAGCAGTTCGAGGACAGTGAACACTGAAGCTTTCTTT
-,TRBJ1-1,TRBV15,-,CATSRGVGRVGEAFF,TGTGCCACCAGCAGAGGGGTTGGTCGCGTGGGCGAAGCTTTCTTT
few,TRBJ2-7,TRBV15,TRBD2,CATSFGLAGSEQYF,TGTGCCACCAGCTTCGGACTAGCGGGGTCCGAGCAGTACTTC
-,TRBJ1-2,TRBV27,-,CASSPQRDTGFGYGYTF,TGTGCCAGCAGTCCCCAGCGGGATACAGGGTTTGGCTATGGCTACACCTTC
-,TRBJ1-5,TRBV27,-,CASSLRDSNQPQHF,TGTGCCAGCAGTTTAAGAGATAGCAATCAGCCCCAGCATTTT
-,TRBJ1-1,TRBV27,-,CATKLGSPNTEAFF,TGTGCCACCAAGCTGGGCAGCCCTAACACTGAAGCTTTCTTT
few,TRBJ1-1,TRBV5-1,-,CASSLLGQRSRNTEAFF,TGCGCCAGCAGCTTGTTGGGACAACGATCCAGGAACACTGAAGCTTTCTTT
once,TRBJ2-3,TRBV19,TRBD2,CASTLTGLGTDTQYF,TGTGCCAGTACACTAACGGGACTAGGCACAGATACGCAGTATTTT
few,TRBJ1-5,TRBV6-6,-,CASSAGKGGPQPQHF,TGTGCCAGCAGTGCCGGGAAAGGCGGCCCTCAGCCCCAGCATTTT
-,TRBJ1-2,TRBV29-1,-,CSVEGPRVGYGYTF,TGCAGCGTTGAAGGTCCCAGGGTAGGGTATGGCTACACCTTC
-,TRBJ2-1,TRBV4-2,-,CASSQPQGLSSYNEQFF,TGTGCCAGCAGCCAACCCCAGGGGCTGAGCTCCTACAATGAGCAGTTCTTC
many,TRBJ1-3,TRBV19,-,CASSGGSSGNTIYF,TGTGCCAGTAGCGGGGGTTCGTCTGGAAACACCATATATTTT
-,TRBJ2-7,TRBV28,TRBD2,CASSLSVLAGVGAYEQYF,TGTGCCAGCAGTTTGTCAGTTCTAGCGGGAGTTGGAGCGTACGAGCAGTACTTC
-,TRBJ2-7,TRBV5-1,TRBD2,CASSARTSGGSSSYEQYF,TGCGCCAGCAGCGCCAGGACTAGCGGGGGGAGTAGCTCCTACGAGCAGTACTTC
-,TRBJ2-3,TRBV29-1,-,CSVETDIGITDTQYF,TGCAGCGTTGAAACGGACATCGGAATCACAGATACGCAGTATTTT
-,TRBJ1-1,TRBV2,-,CASSEARQDLNTEAFF,TGTGCCAGCAGTGAAGCCAGACAGGACCTGAACACTGAAGCTTTCTTT
few,TRBJ1-4,TRBV18,-,CASSLGTRPDEKLFF,TGTGCCAGCTCCCTCGGGACACGGCCGGATGAAAAACTGTTTTTT
-,TRBJ2-5,TRBV6-5,TRBD2,CASTYGTSGSWETQYF,TGTGCCAGCACTTATGGGACTAGCGGGAGTTGGGAGACCCAGTACTTC
-,TRBJ2-3,TRBV27,-,CASRRSGYPQYF,TGTGCCAGCAGGAGGAGTGGATACCCGCAGTATTTT
-,TRBJ1-1,TRBV5-1,-,CASSPSPRGANTEAFF,TGCGCCAGCAGCCCCTCCCCCAGGGGCGCGAACACTGAAGCTTTCTTT
once,TRBJ2-1,TRBV7-2,TRBD2,CASSLASGSHNEQFF,TGTGCCAGCAGCTTAGCCAGCGGGAGTCACAATGAGCAGTTCTTC